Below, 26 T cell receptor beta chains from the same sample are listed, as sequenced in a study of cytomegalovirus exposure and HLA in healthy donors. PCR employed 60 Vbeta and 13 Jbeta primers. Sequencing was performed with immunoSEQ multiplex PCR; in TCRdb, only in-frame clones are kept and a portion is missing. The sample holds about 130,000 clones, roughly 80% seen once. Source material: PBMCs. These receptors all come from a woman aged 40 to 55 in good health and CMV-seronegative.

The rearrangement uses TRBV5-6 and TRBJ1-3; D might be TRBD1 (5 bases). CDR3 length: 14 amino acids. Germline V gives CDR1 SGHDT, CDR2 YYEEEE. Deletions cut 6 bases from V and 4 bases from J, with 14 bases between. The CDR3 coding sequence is TGTGCCAGCACCTCGAGCAGGGCGGGAAACACCATATATTTT. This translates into CASTSSRAGNTIYF.

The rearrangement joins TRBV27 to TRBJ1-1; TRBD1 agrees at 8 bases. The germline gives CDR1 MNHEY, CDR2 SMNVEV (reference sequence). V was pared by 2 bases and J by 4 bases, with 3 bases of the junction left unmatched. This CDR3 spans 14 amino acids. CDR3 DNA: TGTGCCAGCAGTTTAGGGACAGGAGTCACTGAAGCTTTCTTT. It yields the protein CASSLGTGVTEAFF.

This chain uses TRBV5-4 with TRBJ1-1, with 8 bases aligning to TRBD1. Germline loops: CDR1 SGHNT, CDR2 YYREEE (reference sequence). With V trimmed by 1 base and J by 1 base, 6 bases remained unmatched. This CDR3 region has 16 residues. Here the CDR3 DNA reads TGTGCCAGCAGCTTGTCCCTCGACAGGGGGAACACTGAAGCTTTCTTT. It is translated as CASSLSLDRGNTEAFF.

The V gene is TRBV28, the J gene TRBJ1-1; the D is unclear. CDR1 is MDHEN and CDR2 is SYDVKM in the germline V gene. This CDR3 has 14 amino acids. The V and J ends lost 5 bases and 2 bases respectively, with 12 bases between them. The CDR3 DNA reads TGTGCCAGCAGTACAAACAGTCCCAACACTGAAGCTTTCTTT. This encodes CASSTNSPNTEAFF.

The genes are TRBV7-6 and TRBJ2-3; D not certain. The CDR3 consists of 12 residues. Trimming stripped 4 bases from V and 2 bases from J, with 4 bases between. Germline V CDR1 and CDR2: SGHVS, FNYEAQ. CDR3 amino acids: CASSSLTDTQYF. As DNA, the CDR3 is TGTGCCAGCAGCTCCCTCACAGATACGCAGTATTTT.

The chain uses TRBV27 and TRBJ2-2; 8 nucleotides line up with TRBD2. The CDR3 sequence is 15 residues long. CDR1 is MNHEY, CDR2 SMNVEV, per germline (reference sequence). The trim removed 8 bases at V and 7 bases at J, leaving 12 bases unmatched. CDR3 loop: CASRRGGGTRGELFF. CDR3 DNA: TGTGCCAGCCGCCGGGGGGGCGGGACTCGCGGGGAGCTGTTTTTT.

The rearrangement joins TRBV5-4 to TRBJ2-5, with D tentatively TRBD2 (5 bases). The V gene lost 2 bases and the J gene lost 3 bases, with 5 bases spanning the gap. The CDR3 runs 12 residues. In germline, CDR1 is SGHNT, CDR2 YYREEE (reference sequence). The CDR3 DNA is TGTGCCAGCAGCTTAGCGGAAGAGACCCAGTACTTC. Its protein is CASSLAEETQYF.

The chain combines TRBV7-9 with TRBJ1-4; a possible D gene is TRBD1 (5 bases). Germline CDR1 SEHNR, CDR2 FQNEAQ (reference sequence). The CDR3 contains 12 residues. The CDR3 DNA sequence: TGTGCTGAGTCAGGGATTGGGGAAAAACTGTTTTTT. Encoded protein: CAESGIGEKLFF.

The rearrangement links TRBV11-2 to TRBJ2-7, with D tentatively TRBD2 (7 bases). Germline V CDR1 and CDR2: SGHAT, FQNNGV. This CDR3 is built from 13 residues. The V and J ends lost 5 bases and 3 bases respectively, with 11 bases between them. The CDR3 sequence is CASSRGGGYEQYF. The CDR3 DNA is TGTGCCAGCAGCCGGGGAGGGGGCTACGAGCAGTACTTC.

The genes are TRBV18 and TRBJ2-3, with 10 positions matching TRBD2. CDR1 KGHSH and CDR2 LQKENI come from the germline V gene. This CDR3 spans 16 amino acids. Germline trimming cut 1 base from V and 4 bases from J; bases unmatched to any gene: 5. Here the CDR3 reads CASSPQLAGAADTQYF. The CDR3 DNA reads TGTGCCAGCTCACCACAGCTAGCGGGGGCGGCAGATACGCAGTATTTT.

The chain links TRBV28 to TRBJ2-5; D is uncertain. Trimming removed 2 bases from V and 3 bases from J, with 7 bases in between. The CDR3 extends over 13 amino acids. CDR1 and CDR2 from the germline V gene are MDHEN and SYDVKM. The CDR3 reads CASSLNAEETQYF. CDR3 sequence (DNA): TGTGCCAGCAGTTTAAACGCAGAAGAGACCCAGTACTTC. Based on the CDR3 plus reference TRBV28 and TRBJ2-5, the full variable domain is DVKVTQSSRYLVKRTGEKVFLECVQDMDHENMFWYRQDPGLGLRLIYFSYDVKMKEKGDIPEGYSVSREKKERFSLILESASTNQTSMYLCASSLNAEETQYFGPGTRLLVL.

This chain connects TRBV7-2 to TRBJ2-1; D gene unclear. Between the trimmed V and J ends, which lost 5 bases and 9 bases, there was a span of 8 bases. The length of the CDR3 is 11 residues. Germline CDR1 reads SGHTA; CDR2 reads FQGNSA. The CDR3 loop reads CASSPTVEQFF. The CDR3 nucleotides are TGTGCCAGCAGCCCAACGGTTGAGCAGTTCTTC.

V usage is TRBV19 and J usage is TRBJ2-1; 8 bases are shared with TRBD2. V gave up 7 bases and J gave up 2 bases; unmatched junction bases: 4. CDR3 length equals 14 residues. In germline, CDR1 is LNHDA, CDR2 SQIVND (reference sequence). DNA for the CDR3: TGTGCCAGTACGTACGGGAGGGCCTACAATGAGCAGTTCTTC. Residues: CASTYGRAYNEQFF.

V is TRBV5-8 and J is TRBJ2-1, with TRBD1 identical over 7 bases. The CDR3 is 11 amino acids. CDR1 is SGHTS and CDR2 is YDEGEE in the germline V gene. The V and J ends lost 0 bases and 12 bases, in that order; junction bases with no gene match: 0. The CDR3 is CASSLDRGQFF. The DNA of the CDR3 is TGTGCCAGCAGCTTGGACAGGGGGCAGTTCTTC.

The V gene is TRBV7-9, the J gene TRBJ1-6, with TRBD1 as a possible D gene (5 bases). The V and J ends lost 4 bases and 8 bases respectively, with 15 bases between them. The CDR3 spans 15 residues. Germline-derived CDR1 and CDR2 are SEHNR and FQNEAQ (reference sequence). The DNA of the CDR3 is TGTGCCAGCAGCTCCGCGGGGGGTAGGGATTCACCCCTCCACTTT. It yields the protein CASSSAGGRDSPLHF.

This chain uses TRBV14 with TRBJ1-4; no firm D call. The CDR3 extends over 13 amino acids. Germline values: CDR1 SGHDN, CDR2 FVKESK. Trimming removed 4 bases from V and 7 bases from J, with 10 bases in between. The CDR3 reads CASSPAAGEKLFF. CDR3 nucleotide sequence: TGTGCCAGCAGCCCGGCGGCGGGTGAAAAACTGTTTTTT.

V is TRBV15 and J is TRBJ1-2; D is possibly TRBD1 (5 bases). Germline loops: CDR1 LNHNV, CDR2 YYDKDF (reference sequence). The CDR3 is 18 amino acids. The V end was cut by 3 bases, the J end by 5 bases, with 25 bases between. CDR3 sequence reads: CATSSDTATDGGRYGYTF. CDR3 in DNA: TGTGCCACCAGCAGCGATACGGCCACCGACGGGGGAAGGTATGGCTACACCTTC.

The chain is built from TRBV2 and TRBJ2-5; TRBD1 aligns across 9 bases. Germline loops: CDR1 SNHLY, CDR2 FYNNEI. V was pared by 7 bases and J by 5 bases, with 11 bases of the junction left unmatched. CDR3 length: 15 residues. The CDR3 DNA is TGTGCCAGCACCCGTGAGGGACAGGGAGGGGAGACCCAGTACTTC. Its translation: CASTREGQGGETQYF.

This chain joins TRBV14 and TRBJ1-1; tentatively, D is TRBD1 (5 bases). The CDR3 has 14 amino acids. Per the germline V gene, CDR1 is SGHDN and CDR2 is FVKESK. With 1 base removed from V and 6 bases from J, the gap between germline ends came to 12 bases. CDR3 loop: CASSQGLQGSEAFF. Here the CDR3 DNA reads TGTGCCAGCAGCCAAGGGCTGCAGGGTTCTGAAGCTTTCTTT. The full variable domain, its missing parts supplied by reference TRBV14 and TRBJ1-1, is EAGVTQFPSHSVIEKGQTVTLRCDPISGHDNLYWYRRVMGKEIKFLLHFVKESKQDESGMPNNRFLAERTGGTYSTLKVQPAELEDSGVYFCASSQGLQGSEAFFGQGTRLTVV.

The CDR3 loop reads CASSFGGREQYF. The CDR3, as DNA: TGCGCCAGCAGCTTCGGAGGGAGGGAGCAGTACTTC. The rearrangement links TRBV5-1 to TRBJ2-7, with TRBD2 as a possible D gene (6 bases). Trimming left V 2 bases short and J 7 bases short, with 10 bases between. The germline V gene has CDR1 SGHRS and CDR2 YFSETQ. This CDR3 spans 12 amino acids.

The CDR3 region is CASSQGGAGLAVYEQYF. CDR3 in DNA: TGTGCCAGCAGCCAAGGGGGGGCCGGGCTAGCGGTCTACGAGCAGTACTTC. This rearrangement joins TRBV4-2 to TRBJ2-7; tentative D call: TRBD2 (7 bases). Trimming took off 1 base at V and 3 bases at J, with 19 bases between the two ends. From germline, CDR1 is LGHNA and CDR2 YNFKEQ. The length of the CDR3 is 17 residues.

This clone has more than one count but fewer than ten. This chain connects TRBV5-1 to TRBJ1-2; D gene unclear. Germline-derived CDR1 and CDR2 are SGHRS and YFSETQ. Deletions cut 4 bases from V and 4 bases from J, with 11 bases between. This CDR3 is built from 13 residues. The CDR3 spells CASSPEGGYGYTF. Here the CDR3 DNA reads TGCGCCAGCAGCCCGGAGGGTGGCTATGGCTACACCTTC.

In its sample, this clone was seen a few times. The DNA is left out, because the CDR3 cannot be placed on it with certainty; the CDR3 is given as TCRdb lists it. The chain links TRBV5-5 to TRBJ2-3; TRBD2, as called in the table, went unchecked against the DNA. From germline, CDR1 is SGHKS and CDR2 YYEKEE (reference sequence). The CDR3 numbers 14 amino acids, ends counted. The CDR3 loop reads CASSTSPRADTQYF.

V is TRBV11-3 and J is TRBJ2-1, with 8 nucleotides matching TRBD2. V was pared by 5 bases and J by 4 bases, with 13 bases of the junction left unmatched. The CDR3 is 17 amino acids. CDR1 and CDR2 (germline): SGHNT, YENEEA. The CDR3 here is CASSPRGGAGGYNEQFF. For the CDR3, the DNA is TGTGCCAGCAGCCCACGGGGAGGGGCGGGGGGTTACAATGAGCAGTTCTTC.

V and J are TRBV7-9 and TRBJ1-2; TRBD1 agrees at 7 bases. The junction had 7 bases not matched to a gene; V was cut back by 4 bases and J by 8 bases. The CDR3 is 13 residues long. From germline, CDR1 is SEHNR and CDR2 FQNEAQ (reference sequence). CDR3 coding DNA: TGTGCCAGCAGCTCGGGAAACAGGGGAGGCTACACCTTC. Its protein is CASSSGNRGGYTF.

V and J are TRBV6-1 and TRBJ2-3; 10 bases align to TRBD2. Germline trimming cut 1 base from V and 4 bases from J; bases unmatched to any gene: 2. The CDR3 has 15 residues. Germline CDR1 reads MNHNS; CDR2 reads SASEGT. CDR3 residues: CASSEEAGGPDTQYF. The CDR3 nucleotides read TGTGCCAGCAGTGAAGAAGCGGGGGGGCCAGATACGCAGTATTTT.